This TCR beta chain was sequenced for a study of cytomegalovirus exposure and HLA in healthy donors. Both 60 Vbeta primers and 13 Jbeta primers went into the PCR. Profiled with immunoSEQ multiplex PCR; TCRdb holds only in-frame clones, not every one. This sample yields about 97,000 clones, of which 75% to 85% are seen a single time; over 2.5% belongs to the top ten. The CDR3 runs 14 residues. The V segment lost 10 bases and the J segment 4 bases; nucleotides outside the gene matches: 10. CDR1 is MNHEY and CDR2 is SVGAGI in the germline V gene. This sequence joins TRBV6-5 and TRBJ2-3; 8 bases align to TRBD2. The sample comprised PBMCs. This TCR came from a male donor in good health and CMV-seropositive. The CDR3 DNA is TGTGCCACCTCAAGCGGGGGCCTCCCAGATACGCAGTATTTT. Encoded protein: CATSSGGLPDTQYF.